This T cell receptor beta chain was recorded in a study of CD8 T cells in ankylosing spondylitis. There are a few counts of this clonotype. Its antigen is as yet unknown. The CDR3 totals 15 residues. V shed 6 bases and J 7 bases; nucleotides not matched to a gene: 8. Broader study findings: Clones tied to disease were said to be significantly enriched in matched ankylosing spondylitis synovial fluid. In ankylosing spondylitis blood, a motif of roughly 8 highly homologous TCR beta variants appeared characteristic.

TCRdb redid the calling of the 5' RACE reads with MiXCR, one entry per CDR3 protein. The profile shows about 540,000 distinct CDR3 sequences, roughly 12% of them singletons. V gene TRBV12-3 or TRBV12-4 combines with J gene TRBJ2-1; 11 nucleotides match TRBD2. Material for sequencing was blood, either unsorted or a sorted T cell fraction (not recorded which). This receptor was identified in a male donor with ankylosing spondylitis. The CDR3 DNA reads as TGTGCCAGCAGACCGCCGGGACTAGCGGCTAATGAGCAGTTCTTC. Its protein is CASRPPGLAANEQFF.